Presented here are 9 T cell receptor beta chains from one specimen sequenced in a study of cytomegalovirus exposure and HLA in healthy donors. Libraries were prepared by immunoSEQ multiplex PCR; TCRdb keeps only in-frame clonotypes and omits some of them. The sample consists of some 130,000 clones, approximately 89% of them appearing once. The source material was PBMCs. These TCRs come from a woman under 30 in good health and CMV-seronegative.

The rearrangement links TRBV6-5 to TRBJ2-1, with 10 nucleotides matching TRBD2. Germline V gene data show CDR1 as MNHEY and CDR2 as SVGAGI. The V gene end was trimmed by 6 bases and the J gene end by 0 bases; junction bases not matched to a gene: 2. The CDR3 totals 15 residues. The CDR3 sequence: CASSSGGGSYNEQFF. The CDR3 DNA sequence: TGTGCCAGCAGCAGCGGGGGGGGCTCCTACAATGAGCAGTTCTTC.

The chain has TRBV7-9 and TRBJ1-5; the D is unclear. This CDR3 comprises 13 residues. Trimming took 5 bases from V and 6 from J, leaving 11 bases between them. The germline V gene encodes CDR1 SEHNR and CDR2 FQNEAQ (reference sequence). The CDR3 DNA reads TGTGCCAGCAGCCCAGGCACGAGTCAGCCCCAGCATTTT. It yields the protein CASSPGTSQPQHF.

This clone was picked up many times. This chain links TRBV7-9 with TRBJ1-2, with D unresolved. Trimming cost V 1 base and J 5 bases, with 5 bases left between them. The germline V gene has CDR1 SEHNR and CDR2 FQNEAQ (reference sequence). CDR3 length equals 12 residues. The CDR3 is CASSLGEYGYTF. CDR3 coding DNA: TGTGCCAGCAGCTTAGGGGAGTATGGCTACACCTTC.

V is TRBV9 and J is TRBJ1-2; maybe TRBD1 (5 bases). The CDR3 spans 15 residues. The germline gives CDR1 SGDLS, CDR2 YYNGEE. V was trimmed by 4 bases and J by 3 bases, leaving 16 bases between them. The CDR3 coding sequence is TGTGCCAGCAGCCCGGGGGACGGCCGGGACTATGGCTACACCTTC. Translation gives CASSPGDGRDYGYTF.

The gene calls are TRBV7-8 and TRBJ2-2, with TRBD2 as a possible D gene (7 bases). Germline CDR1 reads SGHVS; CDR2 reads FQNEAQ. Trimming took 8 bases from V and 0 from J, leaving 16 bases between them. The CDR3 length is 16 residues. As DNA, the CDR3 is TGTGCCAGCCACGGGGAGGGGGAGTCGAACACCGGGGAGCTGTTTTTT. Translated, it gives CASHGEGESNTGELFF.

The CDR3 DNA sequence: TGTGCCAGCAGCGTAGCTGTGAGGAACACTGAAGCTTTCTTT. This translates into CASSVAVRNTEAFF. The chain employs TRBV9 and TRBJ1-1, with D unclear. V was cut by 0 bases and J by 1 base, with 7 bases left in between. CDR1 and CDR2 (germline): SGDLS, YYNGEE. The CDR3 runs to 14 residues.

In DNA form, the CDR3 reads TGTGCCAGCAGCAATACGCGGGGGAGGGAGCCTGGGGCCAACGTCCTGACTTTC. Translation gives CASSNTRGREPGANVLTF. The V and J genes are TRBV9 and TRBJ2-6; 7 bases fit TRBD2. Germline CDR1 reads SGDLS; CDR2 reads YYNGEE. The CDR3 extends over 18 amino acids. V shed 4 bases and J 2 bases; nucleotides not matched to a gene: 12.

The chain uses TRBV2 and TRBJ1-4; 12 nucleotides agree with TRBD1. This CDR3 comprises 15 residues. V shed 8 bases, J shed 2 bases, and the junction held 3 bases outside the gene matches. Germline lookup yields CDR1 SNHLY and CDR2 FYNNEI. The CDR3 region is CASQGQGATNEKLFF. CDR3 nucleotides: TGTGCCAGCCAGGGACAGGGGGCCACTAATGAAAAACTGTTTTTT.

This sequence joins TRBV29-1 and TRBJ1-5, with 7 bases matching TRBD1. Trimming at V came to 2 bases and at J to 9 bases, leaving 10 bases not matched to a gene. The CDR3 has 14 amino acids. The germline V gene has CDR1 SQVTM and CDR2 ANQGSEA. This CDR3 reads CSVEIGQPGGPQHF. DNA of the CDR3: TGCAGCGTTGAAATCGGTCAGCCAGGGGGGCCCCAGCATTTT.